These 17 T cell receptor beta chains were sequenced from one sample in a study of OX40 agonist ivuxolimab in advanced cancers. Assay: immunoSEQ multiplex PCR; the TCRdb copy retains only in-frame clones and omits some. In the table there are some 97,000 clones, around 90% of which are singletons. The input for sequencing was CD4+ or CD8+ T cells sorted from blood, taken in a trial of the OX40 agonist ivuxolimab. The receptor source for this set is an adult with an advanced solid tumor such as melanoma, head and neck, liver or kidney cancer.

The rearrangement links TRBV7-3 to TRBJ1-3; D gene ambiguous. The germline V gene has CDR1 SGHTA and CDR2 FQGTGA. V was pared by 5 bases and J by 0 bases, with 17 bases between. The CDR3 consists of 17 residues. The CDR3 reads CASSPRTHNLSGNTIYF. The CDR3 nucleotides are TGTGCCAGCAGCCCGCGAACCCACAATCTCTCTGGAAACACCATATATTTT.

This CDR3 is CASSGVQQNNEQFF. For the CDR3, the DNA is TGTGCCAGCAGTGGGGTTCAACAAAACAATGAGCAGTTCTTC. V and J are TRBV2 and TRBJ2-1; D remains ambiguous. V was cut by 4 bases and J by 5 bases, with 12 bases left in between. Germline CDR1 reads SNHLY; CDR2 reads FYNNEI. This CDR3 region has 14 residues.

V and J are TRBV25-1 and TRBJ2-2; no firm D call. CDR1 and CDR2 (germline): MGHDK, SYGVNS. V shed 2 bases and J shed 1 base, with 8 bases lying between them. The CDR3 extends over 15 amino acids. CDR3 residues: CASSEAKGNTGELFF. The DNA for the CDR3 is TGTGCCAGCAGTGAAGCGAAGGGGAACACCGGGGAGCTGTTTTTT.

This chain joins TRBV19 and TRBJ2-1; 10 nucleotides agree with TRBD1. This CDR3 is built from 16 residues. V lost 7 bases to trimming and J lost 8 bases; unmatched junction nucleotides: 14. CDR1 is LNHDA, CDR2 SQIVND, per germline (reference sequence). CDR3 residues: CASTLNPGQGVYEQFF. The CDR3, as DNA: TGTGCCAGTACCCTCAACCCTGGACAGGGGGTCTATGAGCAGTTCTTC.

This clone showed up just a few times. The chain recombines TRBV29-1 with TRBJ1-2; no definite D call. The V end lost 5 bases, the J end lost 3 bases, and 7 bases lay between the germline ends. The germline gives CDR1 SQVTM, CDR2 ANQGSEA. The CDR3 covers 11 residues. The CDR3 DNA reads TGCAGCGTTTCGGGATACTATGGCTACACCTTC. Protein product: CSVSGYYGYTF.

The CDR3 is CASSPNTGREQYF. CDR3 bases: TGTGCCAGCTCACCGAACACAGGGAGGGAGCAGTACTTC. This chain connects TRBV18 to TRBJ2-7; the D gene could be TRBD1 or TRBD2 (6 bases each). Germline CDR1 reads KGHSH; CDR2 reads LQKENI. CDR3 size: 13 residues. V was trimmed by 3 bases and J by 7 bases, leaving 13 bases between them.

The chain is built from TRBV10-3 and TRBJ2-7, with unresolved D. Germline V CDR1 and CDR2: ENHRY, SYGVKD. V was pared by 3 bases and J by 2 bases, with 8 bases between. This CDR3 has 13 residues. The CDR3 loop reads CAISDRQPYEQYF. CDR3 DNA: TGTGCCATCAGTGACAGGCAGCCCTACGAGCAGTACTTC.

V usage is TRBV9 and J usage is TRBJ1-3, with 7 nucleotides matching TRBD1. Germline values: CDR1 SGDLS, CDR2 YYNGEE. V gave up 4 bases and J gave up 0 bases; unmatched junction bases: 7. There are 16 residues in the CDR3. Here the CDR3 DNA reads TGTGCCAGCAGCCTTTCGGGACAGATCTCTGGAAACACCATATATTTT. It is translated as CASSLSGQISGNTIYF. The variable domain in full, completed from reference TRBV9 and TRBJ1-3, reads DSGVTQTPKHLITATGQRVTLRCSPRSGDLSVYWYQQSLDQGLQFLIQYYNGEERAKGNILERFSAQQFPDLHSELNLSSLELGDSALYFCASSLSGQISGNTIYFGEGSWLTVV.

The chain uses TRBV9 and TRBJ1-4; tentative D call: TRBD1 (5 bases). V lost 3 bases, J lost 3 bases, and 12 bases lay in between. The CDR3 totals 15 residues. In germline, CDR1 is SGDLS, CDR2 YYNGEE. The CDR3: CASSATGAPNEKLFF. In DNA form, the CDR3 reads TGTGCCAGCAGCGCAACAGGAGCCCCTAATGAAAAACTGTTTTTT.

The genes are TRBV7-2 and TRBJ2-1, with D hard to call. Trimming pared 1 base from V and 0 bases from J, leaving 7 bases between. This CDR3 comprises 15 residues. Germline V gives CDR1 SGHTA, CDR2 FQGNSA. As DNA, the CDR3 is TGTGCCAGCAGCTTAGATGTCAGCTCCTACAATGAGCAGTTCTTC. Residues: CASSLDVSSYNEQFF.

V gene TRBV12-5 combines with J gene TRBJ2-1; D not resolved. The germline CDR1 and CDR2 sequences are LGHNT and FRNRAP. Trimming took 5 bases from V and 4 from J, leaving 12 bases between them. This CDR3 comprises 14 residues. The CDR3 DNA sequence: TGTGCTAGTGGTGAATCAGTCTTTTACAATGAGCAGTTCTTC. This codes for CASGESVFYNEQFF.

Only one count was recorded for this clone. The chain employs TRBV5-4 and TRBJ2-5; D may be TRBD2 (5 bases). The ends were cut back, 4 bases at V and 2 bases at J, with 15 bases in the middle. Germline CDR1 SGHNT, CDR2 YYREEE (reference sequence). The CDR3 totals 15 residues. In nucleotides, the CDR3 is TGTGCCAGCAGCCGTGGTGAGGGAGTACAAGAGACCCAGTACTTC. This sequence encodes CASSRGEGVQETQYF.

The CDR3 DNA is TGTGCCAGCAGAGGTGGGACGGTGAATCAGCCCCAGCATTTT. Its protein product is CASRGGTVNQPQHF. This sequence joins TRBV2 and TRBJ1-5; possible D gene TRBD1, 5 bases. V was cut by 6 bases and J by 4 bases, with 13 bases left in between. The CDR3 totals 14 residues. Germline V lookup: CDR1 SNHLY, CDR2 FYNNEI.

The chain joins TRBV29-1 to TRBJ2-3, with 10 bases aligning to TRBD2. J gave up 4 bases and V 0 bases, and 4 bases lay outside the gene matches. Germline CDR1 is SQVTM and CDR2 is ANQGSEA. The CDR3 loop spans 15 amino acids. The CDR3 is CSVEDQAGGPDTQYF. Written as DNA, the CDR3 is TGCAGCGTTGAAGATCAAGCGGGAGGGCCAGATACGCAGTATTTT.

The chain recombines TRBV2 with TRBJ1-2, with D unresolved. Trimming removed 1 base from V and 2 bases from J, with 11 bases in between. The CDR3 loop spans 15 amino acids. Per germline, CDR1 SNHLY and CDR2 FYNNEI. DNA of the CDR3: TGTGCCAGCAGTGAAGTCCCGGGGAACAACTATGGCTACACCTTC. This encodes CASSEVPGNNYGYTF.

The rearrangement joins TRBV6-1 to TRBJ1-2; D uncertain. The CDR3 has 15 amino acids. With 7 bases removed from V and 4 bases from J, the gap between germline ends came to 19 bases. CDR1 and CDR2 from the germline V gene are MNHNS and SASEGT. CDR3 DNA: TGTGCCAGCAAGGACGGGCCAGTTAATTTCTATGGCTACACCTTC. As protein: CASKDGPVNFYGYTF.

The J gene is TRBJ2-5, the V gene TRBV18; D might be TRBD1 (6 bases). The V gene lost 4 bases and the J gene lost 1 base, with 13 bases spanning the gap. The V gene's germline CDR1 is KGHSH and CDR2 LQKENI. CDR3 size: 15 residues. In DNA form, the CDR3 reads TGTGCCAGCTCACGATCGGACAGACCCCAAGAGACCCAGTACTTC. Translated, it gives CASSRSDRPQETQYF.